This T cell receptor beta chain appears in the sequencing data of a study of T cell responses to AZD1222 COVID-19 vaccine. Study information: Whether given at about 4 or about 12 weeks, second doses were pooled. Study findings and constraints: Among the donors, most were white British and more were female, and clonal diversity was possibly underestimated.

A note on this clone: The antigen remains unidentified.

CDR3 length: 15 amino acids. Germline V gives CDR1 SEHNR, CDR2 FQNEAQ (reference sequence). V shed 3 bases and J 4 bases; nucleotides not matched to a gene: 8. Measured with immunoSEQ multiplex PCR; TCRdb has only the in-frame clones, and not every one. The table lists 150,000 to 200,000 clones, around 91% of them singletons, with approximately 6.9% in the top ten. J is TRBJ2-7 and V is TRBV7-9; 8 bases line up with TRBD2. The TCR originated in an adult in good health. The specimen comprised peripheral blood, sampled on day 0 of AZD1222 vaccination. The CDR3 loop reads CASSFMAAGGYEQYF. As DNA, the CDR3 is TGTGCCAGCAGCTTCATGGCTGCGGGGGGATACGAGCAGTACTTC.